This TCR beta chain came from a study of blood T cell repertoires in COVID-19. CDR1 and CDR2 (germline): SGHTS, YDEGEE. The CDR3 covers 13 residues. With 3 bases removed from V and 7 bases from J, the gap between germline ends came to 13 bases. The method was immunoSEQ multiplex PCR; TCRdb's version includes in-frame clones alone and lacks a portion of them. The sample lists 150,000 to 200,000 clones, approximately 90% occurring once. The chain couples TRBV5-8 to TRBJ2-5; D possibly corresponds to TRBD2 (5 bases). This clonotype was obtained from a man in his fifties with acute or convalescent COVID-19. Input material: peripheral blood. The CDR3 here is CASSSRSRGTQYF. In DNA form, the CDR3 reads TGTGCCAGCAGCTCCCGTTCCCGGGGGACCCAGTACTTC. The whole variable domain, remainder taken from reference TRBV5-8 and TRBJ2-5, is EAGVTQSPTHLIKTRGQQATLRCSPISGHTSVYWYQQALGLGLQFLLWYDEGEERNRGNFPPRFSGRQFPNYSSELNVNALELEDSALYLCASSSRSRGTQYFGPGTRLLVL.